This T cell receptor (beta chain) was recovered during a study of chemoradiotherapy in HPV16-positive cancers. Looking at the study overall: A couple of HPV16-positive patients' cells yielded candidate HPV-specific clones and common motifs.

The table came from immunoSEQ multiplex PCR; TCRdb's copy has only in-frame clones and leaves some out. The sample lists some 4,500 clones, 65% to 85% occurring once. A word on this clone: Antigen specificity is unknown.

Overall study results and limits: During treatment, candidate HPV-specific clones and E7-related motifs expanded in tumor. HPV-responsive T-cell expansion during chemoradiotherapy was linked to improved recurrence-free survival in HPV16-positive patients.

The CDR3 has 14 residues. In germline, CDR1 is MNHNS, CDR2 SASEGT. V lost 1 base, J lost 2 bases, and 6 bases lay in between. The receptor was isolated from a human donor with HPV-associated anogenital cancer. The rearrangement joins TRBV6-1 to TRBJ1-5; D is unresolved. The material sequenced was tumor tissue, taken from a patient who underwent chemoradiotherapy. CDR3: CASSEVQGNQPQHF. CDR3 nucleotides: TGTGCCAGCAGTGAAGTCCAGGGCAATCAGCCCCAGCATTTT.